What follows are 21 T cell receptor beta chains derived from one specimen sequenced in a study of shared clonotypes between healthy human individuals. The assay was immunoSEQ multiplex PCR, and TCRdb's table has in-frame clones only and misses some. The table lists fewer than 3 million clones, 80% to 95% of them singletons. The material sequenced was naive CD4+ T cells from PBMCs. The subset was: CD45RA+ positively selected. Receptors originate from a man between 18 and 29 years old in good health. Some clones in this sample may be carry-over from other donors' samples.

To note about this clone: This specimen includes other DNA sequences encoding the same CDR3. The rearrangement links TRBV7-2 to TRBJ2-3; perhaps TRBD1 as D (6 bases). Trimming took off 5 bases at V and 2 bases at J, with 11 bases between the two ends. In germline, CDR1 is SGHTA, CDR2 FQGNSA. This CDR3 has 14 residues. The CDR3 region has the DNA TGTGCCAGCAGCCTTGGACAGATCACAGATACGCAGTATTTT. It yields the protein CASSLGQITDTQYF.

The chain is built from TRBV28 and TRBJ2-4, with 7 bases lining up with TRBD2. Germline V gives CDR1 MDHEN, CDR2 SYDVKM. Germline trimming cut 6 bases from V and 2 bases from J; bases unmatched to any gene: 7. The CDR3 has 15 amino acids. DNA of the CDR3: TGTGCCAGCAGCCTGGGGGGGGTTACCAAAAACATTCAGTACTTC. It yields the protein CASSLGGVTKNIQYF.

The chain joins TRBV29-1 to TRBJ2-5; D is undetermined. From germline, CDR1 is SQVTM and CDR2 ANQGSEA. Trimming stripped 5 bases from V and 10 bases from J, with 14 bases between. CDR3 length: 11 amino acids. The CDR3 sequence: CSVPKVWGQYF. CDR3 in DNA: TGCAGCGTTCCTAAAGTGTGGGGCCAGTACTTC.

The chain links TRBV27 to TRBJ1-1; 7 bases match TRBD1. With 2 bases clipped from V and 1 base from J, the junction kept 10 bases outside the gene matches. CDR1 and CDR2 (germline): MNHEY, SMNVEV (reference sequence). The CDR3 is 17 residues long. The CDR3 region has the DNA TGTGCCAGCAGTTTACTGTCCGATAACAGGGGGAACACTGAAGCTTTCTTT. As protein: CASSLLSDNRGNTEAFF.

The chain couples TRBV18 to TRBJ2-1; D is possibly TRBD1 or TRBD2 (6 bases each). V was clipped by 2 bases and J by 7 bases, with 12 bases between them. Germline CDR1 and CDR2: KGHSH and LQKENI. This CDR3 spans 14 amino acids. The CDR3 DNA is TGTGCCAGCTCACCATTCAGGAGGGGGAATGAGCAGTTCTTC. This codes for CASSPFRRGNEQFF.

This chain joins TRBV28 and TRBJ1-5; 12 bases map to TRBD1. This CDR3 is 15 amino acids long. The germline gives CDR1 MDHEN, CDR2 SYDVKM. V trimming: 5 bases; J trimming: 6 bases; junction bases outside the gene matches: 5. The CDR3 DNA follows: TGTGCCAGCAGTGGCGGGACAGGGGGCAGTCAGCCCCAGCATTTT. This codes for CASSGGTGGSQPQHF. The whole variable domain, remainder taken from reference TRBV28 and TRBJ1-5, is DVKVTQSSRYLVKRTGEKVFLECVQDMDHENMFWYRQDPGLGLRLIYFSYDVKMKEKGDIPEGYSVSREKKERFSLILESASTNQTSMYLCASSGGTGGSQPQHFGDGTRLSIL.

The rearrangement uses TRBV11-1 and TRBJ2-2; D ambiguous. Per the germline V gene, CDR1 is SGHAT and CDR2 is FQDESV (reference sequence). V lost 2 bases and J 7 bases, leaving 5 bases between the germline ends. The CDR3 is 12 amino acids. This CDR3 is CASSLRSGELFF. The CDR3 region has the DNA TGTGCCAGCAGCTTACGGAGCGGGGAGCTGTTTTTT.

The CDR3 loop is CASSLTGQGYNEQFF. The CDR3 DNA is TGTGCCAGCAGCTTGACCGGACAGGGTTACAATGAGCAGTTCTTC. The V call is TRBV5-6, the J call TRBJ2-1, with 8 nucleotides matching TRBD1. This CDR3 is 15 amino acids long. With V trimmed by 1 base and J by 4 bases, 4 bases remained unmatched. Germline V lookup: CDR1 SGHDT, CDR2 YYEEEE.

V usage is TRBV9 and J usage is TRBJ2-1, with 9 bases lining up with TRBD2. There are 15 residues in the CDR3. Per germline, CDR1 SGDLS and CDR2 YYNGEE. The junction had 6 bases not matched to a gene; V was cut back by 2 bases and J by 6 bases. In DNA, the CDR3 is TGTGCCAGCAGCGTTAGCGGGAGCCAGGGCAATGAGCAGTTCTTC. Translation gives CASSVSGSQGNEQFF.

V usage is TRBV30 and J usage is TRBJ2-3; TRBD2 matches 9 bases. V shed 7 bases and J 3 bases; nucleotides not matched to a gene: 8. Germline CDR1 reads GTSNPN; CDR2 reads SVGIG (reference sequence). There are 14 residues in the CDR3. CDR3 loop: CASEGGRGTDTQYF. The CDR3, as DNA: TGTGCCTCCGAGGGCGGGAGGGGGACAGATACGCAGTATTTT.

Points on this clone: The junction departs from germline at one end; a sequencing error may be responsible. V gene TRBV5-4 combines with J gene TRBJ2-1; D is undetermined. Germline V gene data show CDR1 as SGHNT and CDR2 as YYREEE (reference sequence). This CDR3 is 11 amino acids long. The CDR3 loop reads CASSFYSEQFF. In DNA, the CDR3 is TGTGCCAGCAGCTTTTACAGTGAGCAGTTCTTC.

This sequence joins TRBV15 and TRBJ1-4; D is perhaps TRBD1 (6 bases). Germline CDR1 reads LNHNV; CDR2 reads YYDKDF (reference sequence). Trimming left V 0 bases short and J 8 bases short, with 16 bases between. The CDR3 length is 16 residues. The CDR3: CATSRDIGTTGEKLFF. CDR3 bases: TGTGCCACCAGCAGAGATATCGGGACAACTGGCGAAAAACTGTTTTTT.

Only a few counts were recorded for this clone. This chain links TRBV6-6 with TRBJ1-1, with no clear D. This CDR3 is built from 13 residues. Germline V gene sequence: CDR1 MNHNY, CDR2 SVGAGI (reference sequence). Trimming removed 10 bases at V and 5 bases at J, with 17 bases between. This chain's CDR3 is CANRARERTEAFF. CDR3 in DNA: TGTGCCAACCGCGCTCGGGAAAGAACTGAAGCTTTCTTT.

The genes are TRBV5-1 and TRBJ2-1, with D perhaps matching TRBD1 or TRBD2 (5 bases each). The CDR3 sequence is 15 residues long. Germline-derived CDR1 and CDR2 are SGHRS and YFSETQ. Trimming stripped 3 bases from V and 8 bases from J, with 18 bases between. This CDR3 is CASSWDRTPRHEQFF. For the CDR3, the DNA is TGCGCCAGCAGCTGGGACCGGACCCCCCGCCATGAGCAGTTCTTC.

The chain links TRBV7-2 to TRBJ2-3, with 8 bases aligning to TRBD1. CDR3 length equals 17 residues. In germline, CDR1 is SGHTA, CDR2 FQGNSA. V was clipped by 2 bases and J by 1 base; unmatched bases: 8. CDR3 loop: CASSLRGPGQGTDTQYF. The CDR3 DNA is TGTGCCAGCAGCTTAAGGGGTCCGGGACAGGGCACAGATACGCAGTATTTT. Combining the CDR3 with reference TRBV7-2 and TRBJ2-3 gives the whole variable domain GAGVSQSPSNKVTEKGKDVELRCDPISGHTALYWYRQSLGQGLEFLIYFQGNSAPDKSGLPSDRFSAERTGGSVSTLTIQRTQQEDSAVYLCASSLRGPGQGTDTQYFGPGTRLTVL.

The chain is built from TRBV21-1 and TRBJ1-1; TRBD1 is the table's D call and was not checked against the DNA. TRBV21-1 is given as a pseudogene. The CDR3 loop spans 14 amino acids. The CDR3 protein is CASTIVRGCTEAFF. DNA of the CDR3: TGTGCCAGCACGATCGTAAGGGGGTGCACTGAAGCTTTCTTT.

This clone occurred a few times. The V and J genes are TRBV2 and TRBJ1-5; D might be TRBD1 (5 bases). The CDR3 totals 14 residues. The V and J ends lost 4 bases and 2 bases respectively, with 9 bases between them. Germline V gene sequence: CDR1 SNHLY, CDR2 FYNNEI. The CDR3 DNA reads as TGTGCCAGCAGTGCCCAGGGCGGCAATCAGCCCCAGCATTTT. Encoded protein: CASSAQGGNQPQHF.

This chain uses TRBV28 with TRBJ1-1; TRBD1 agrees at 7 bases. CDR3 size: 15 residues. Germline V lookup: CDR1 MDHEN, CDR2 SYDVKM. Trimming took 3 bases from V and 0 from J; bases not matched to a gene: 4. The CDR3 DNA follows: TGTGCCAGCAGTTTGAGGGGGCGGGTGAACACTGAAGCTTTCTTT. It is translated as CASSLRGRVNTEAFF.

V is TRBV28 and J is TRBJ2-3; D possibly corresponds to TRBD1 (6 bases). The V end lost 3 bases, the J end lost 8 bases, and 15 bases lay between the germline ends. This CDR3 contains 14 residues. CDR1 is MDHEN, CDR2 SYDVKM, per germline. The CDR3 DNA is TGTGCCAGCAGTTTGCCCCTCAGGGGTCCTACGCAGTATTTT. Translation: CASSLPLRGPTQYF.

The chain combines TRBV15 with TRBJ1-1, with 7 bases lining up with TRBD1. The junction had 10 bases not matched to a gene; V was cut back by 4 bases and J by 11 bases. The CDR3 spans 13 residues. Germline assignment: CDR1 LNHNV and CDR2 YYDKDF (reference sequence). CDR3 in amino acids: CATSTRGDRTAFF. CDR3 sequence (DNA): TGTGCCACCAGCACCAGAGGGGACAGAACGGCTTTCTTT.

The rearrangement uses TRBV6-5 and TRBJ2-2; D unresolved. This CDR3 comprises 13 residues. The V and J ends lost 6 bases and 5 bases respectively, with 10 bases between them. From germline, CDR1 is MNHEY and CDR2 SVGAGI. The CDR3 region is CASRPRATGELFF. Written as DNA, the CDR3 is TGTGCCAGCAGGCCCCGGGCAACCGGGGAGCTGTTTTTT.